A selection of T cell receptor beta chains follows, all from one sample in a study of CD8 T cells in ankylosing spondylitis. TCRdb used MiXCR to reprocess the 5' RACE reads, holding one entry per CDR3 protein. The sample shows some 140,000 distinct CDR3 sequences, roughly 18% of them seen only once. Sequencing was done on a sample of blood, either unsorted or a sorted T cell fraction (not recorded which). The receptors were sampled from a male donor with ankylosing spondylitis. Each CDR3 is given with its conserved first and last residue. Each record gives: V gene, D gene, clone size, J gene, CDR3 protein, CDR3 DNA. D genes are given only for firm matches. Part of the rows lack a size; the others show once, few, many or a class for expanded clones.

v_gene: TRBV24-1
d_gene: .
abundance: .
j_gene: TRBJ1-3
CDR3aa: CATSIRGTIYF
CDR3nt: TGTGCCACCAGTATCCGGGGTACCATATATTTT

v_gene: TRBV14
d_gene: TRBD1
abundance: .
j_gene: TRBJ2-6
CDR3aa: CASRQGAGSGANVLTF
CDR3nt: TGTGCCAGCAGACAGGGGGCAGGATCTGGGGCCAACGTCCTGACTTTC

v_gene: TRBV27
d_gene: .
abundance: few
j_gene: TRBJ2-1
CDR3aa: CASSLGGHEQFF
CDR3nt: TGTGCCAGCAGTTTAGGGGGGCATGAGCAGTTCTTC

v_gene: TRBV9
d_gene: .
abundance: few
j_gene: TRBJ1-5
CDR3aa: CASSSDPLNQPQHF
CDR3nt: TGTGCCAGCAGCTCCGACCCCCTCAATCAGCCCCAGCATTTT

v_gene: TRBV4-1
d_gene: .
abundance: .
j_gene: TRBJ1-1
CDR3aa: CASSQEGETEAFF
CDR3nt: TGCGCCAGCAGCCAAGAAGGTGAGACTGAAGCTTTCTTT

v_gene: TRBV28
d_gene: TRBD2
abundance: many
j_gene: TRBJ2-7
CDR3aa: CASSLGRGAYEQYF
CDR3nt: TGTGCCAGCAGCCTGGGGAGGGGAGCGTACGAGCAGTACTTC

v_gene: TRBV4-2
d_gene: TRBD2
abundance: many
j_gene: TRBJ2-1
CDR3aa: CASSYPGLAGLREQFF
CDR3nt: TGTGCCAGCAGCTACCCGGGACTAGCGGGGTTGCGGGAGCAGTTCTTC

v_gene: TRBV4-2
d_gene: .
abundance: few
j_gene: TRBJ2-7
CDR3aa: CASSQAPPGPGDEQYF
CDR3nt: TGTGCCAGCAGCCAAGCCCCCCCAGGCCCCGGGGATGAGCAGTACTTC

v_gene: TRBV27
d_gene: TRBD2
abundance: .
j_gene: TRBJ2-7
CDR3aa: CASRGLAGPQYF
CDR3nt: TGTGCCAGTAGGGGACTAGCGGGGCCGCAGTACTTC

v_gene: TRBV20-1
d_gene: .
abundance: .
j_gene: TRBJ1-1
CDR3aa: CSARDGGTEAFF
CDR3nt: TGCAGTGCTCGGGACGGAGGGACTGAAGCTTTCTTT

v_gene: TRBV4-2
d_gene: .
abundance: .
j_gene: TRBJ1-5
CDR3aa: CASSQAGEGQPQHF
CDR3nt: TGTGCCAGCAGCCAGGCGGGTGAGGGTCAGCCCCAGCATTTT

v_gene: TRBV4-2
d_gene: .
abundance: once
j_gene: TRBJ2-2
CDR3aa: CASGPTGELFF
CDR3nt: TGTGCCAGCGGACCCACCGGGGAGCTGTTTTTT

v_gene: TRBV5-5
d_gene: .
abundance: .
j_gene: TRBJ2-7
CDR3aa: CASSLGGLRYSSYEQYF
CDR3nt: TGTGCCAGCAGCTTGGGGGGGTTGCGGTACAGCTCCTACGAGCAGTACTTC

v_gene: TRBV29-1
d_gene: .
abundance: many
j_gene: TRBJ2-7
CDR3aa: CSVGPSYEQYF
CDR3nt: TGCAGCGTTGGGCCGAGCTACGAGCAGTACTTC

v_gene: TRBV9
d_gene: .
abundance: .
j_gene: TRBJ2-3
CDR3aa: CASSGPPRNTQYF
CDR3nt: TGTGCCAGCAGCGGCCCCCCCCGGAATACGCAGTATTTT

v_gene: TRBV3-1
d_gene: .
abundance: .
j_gene: TRBJ2-7
CDR3aa: CASSQSFIGSSYEQYF
CDR3nt: TGTGCCAGCAGCCAAAGCTTTATCGGGAGCTCCTACGAGCAGTACTTC

v_gene: TRBV20-1
d_gene: TRBD2
abundance: many
j_gene: TRBJ2-7
CDR3aa: CSARILIPHSGRGEQYF
CDR3nt: TGCAGTGCTCGCATTCTTATCCCCCATAGCGGGAGAGGCGAGCAGTACTTC

v_gene: TRBV2
d_gene: TRBD1
abundance: few
j_gene: TRBJ2-7
CDR3aa: CASRERGPTNTYEQYF
CDR3nt: TGTGCCAGCAGGGAGAGGGGGCCTACAAATACCTACGAGCAGTACTTC

v_gene: TRBV4-3
d_gene: .
abundance: .
j_gene: TRBJ2-1
CDR3aa: CASSQVAVYREQFF
CDR3nt: TGCGCCAGCAGCCAAGTAGCCGTTTACCGGGAGCAGTTCTTC

v_gene: TRBV15
d_gene: TRBD1
abundance: .
j_gene: TRBJ2-7
CDR3aa: CATRTGGEYEQYF
CDR3nt: TGTGCCACCCGGACAGGGGGCGAATACGAGCAGTACTTC

v_gene: TRBV11-1
d_gene: TRBD1
abundance: few
j_gene: TRBJ1-5
CDR3aa: CASSRGGNNQPQHF
CDR3nt: TGTGCCAGCAGCAGAGGGGGCAATAATCAGCCCCAGCATTTT

v_gene: TRBV20-1
d_gene: .
abundance: .
j_gene: TRBJ1-6
CDR3aa: CSAREGSYNSPLHF
CDR3nt: TGCAGTGCTAGAGAGGGGTCCTATAATTCACCCCTCCACTTT

v_gene: TRBV27
d_gene: .
abundance: few
j_gene: TRBJ2-7
CDR3aa: CASSLTHSRGYF
CDR3nt: TGTGCCAGCAGTTTAACCCACTCGCGGGGGTACTTC

v_gene: TRBV27
d_gene: .
abundance: many
j_gene: TRBJ2-7
CDR3aa: CASSLGNEQYF
CDR3nt: TGTGCCAGCAGTTTAGGGAACGAGCAGTACTTC

v_gene: TRBV5-1
d_gene: .
abundance: .
j_gene: TRBJ1-5
CDR3aa: CASSLQAGQPQHF
CDR3nt: TGCGCCAGCAGCTTGCAGGCGGGTCAGCCCCAGCATTTT

v_gene: TRBV28
d_gene: TRBD2
abundance: few
j_gene: TRBJ2-1
CDR3aa: CASSFLSGANNEQFF
CDR3nt: TGTGCCAGCAGTTTCCTTAGCGGGGCTAACAATGAGCAGTTCTTC

v_gene: TRBV7-9
d_gene: .
abundance: few
j_gene: TRBJ2-1
CDR3aa: CASSLVRGGVNEQFF
CDR3nt: TGTGCCAGCAGCTTAGTAAGGGGGGGCGTCAATGAGCAGTTCTTC

v_gene: TRBV11-2
d_gene: TRBD2
abundance: few
j_gene: TRBJ2-1
CDR3aa: CASSLFPASGRIYNEQFF
CDR3nt: TGTGCCAGCAGCTTATTCCCGGCTAGCGGGAGAATATACAATGAGCAGTTCTTC

v_gene: TRBV2
d_gene: TRBD2
abundance: few
j_gene: TRBJ2-1
CDR3aa: CASSVPAYGGLAGMRSYNEQFF
CDR3nt: TGTGCCAGCAGTGTCCCAGCATACGGGGGACTAGCGGGAATGAGGTCCTACAATGAGCAGTTCTTC

v_gene: TRBV12-3/TRBV12-4
d_gene: .
abundance: few
j_gene: TRBJ1-3
CDR3aa: CASSLLLGVGNTIYF
CDR3nt: TGTGCCAGCAGTTTATTATTAGGGGTGGGAAACACCATATATTTT

v_gene: TRBV5-1
d_gene: .
abundance: .
j_gene: TRBJ1-2
CDR3aa: CASSPGFGAYYGYTF
CDR3nt: TGCGCCAGCAGCCCGGGTTTCGGGGCGTACTATGGCTACACCTTC

v_gene: TRBV10-3
d_gene: .
abundance: .
j_gene: TRBJ2-7
CDR3aa: CASKGESEQYF
CDR3nt: TGTGCCAGCAAAGGGGAGAGCGAGCAGTACTTC

v_gene: TRBV29-1
d_gene: .
abundance: few
j_gene: TRBJ2-3
CDR3aa: CSGHPTNRRPDTQYF
CDR3nt: TGCAGCGGCCACCCGACGAACCGCCGCCCAGATACGCAGTATTTT

v_gene: TRBV7-7
d_gene: TRBD2
abundance: few
j_gene: TRBJ2-1
CDR3aa: CASSPGAGSYNEQFF
CDR3nt: TGTGCTAGCAGCCCTGGAGCGGGGAGCTACAATGAGCAGTTCTTC

v_gene: TRBV16
d_gene: .
abundance: few
j_gene: TRBJ2-7
CDR3aa: CASSQSLNRDRQYF
CDR3nt: TGTGCCAGCAGCCAAAGTTTGAACAGGGATAGGCAGTACTTC

v_gene: TRBV10-3
d_gene: .
abundance: few
j_gene: TRBJ2-3
CDR3aa: CAISGDGFPTDTQYF
CDR3nt: TGTGCCATCAGTGGTGACGGATTCCCAACGGATACGCAGTATTTT

v_gene: TRBV15
d_gene: .
abundance: few
j_gene: TRBJ2-2
CDR3aa: CATSRIRDFTGELFF
CDR3nt: TGTGCCACCAGCAGAATCAGGGATTTTACCGGGGAGCTGTTTTTT

v_gene: TRBV7-3
d_gene: .
abundance: few
j_gene: TRBJ1-1
CDR3aa: CASSLIPEAFF
CDR3nt: TGTGCCAGCAGCTTAATCCCTGAAGCTTTCTTT

v_gene: TRBV2
d_gene: .
abundance: .
j_gene: TRBJ1-5
CDR3aa: CASRERRGRGNQPQHF
CDR3nt: TGTGCCAGCAGAGAACGGAGGGGCAGGGGCAATCAGCCCCAGCATTTT

v_gene: TRBV11-1
d_gene: .
abundance: .
j_gene: TRBJ2-6
CDR3aa: CASSFPQSRTSGANVLTF
CDR3nt: TGTGCCAGCAGCTTTCCCCAATCACGGACGTCTGGGGCCAACGTCCTGACTTTC